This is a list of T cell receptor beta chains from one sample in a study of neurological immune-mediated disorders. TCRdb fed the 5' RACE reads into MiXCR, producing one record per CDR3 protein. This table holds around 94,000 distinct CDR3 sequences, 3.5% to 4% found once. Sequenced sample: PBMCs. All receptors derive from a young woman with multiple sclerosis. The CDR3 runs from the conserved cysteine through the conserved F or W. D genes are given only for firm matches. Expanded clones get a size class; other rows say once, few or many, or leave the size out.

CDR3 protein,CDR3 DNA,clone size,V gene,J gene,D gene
CATSDPEAGGLKADTQYF,TGTGCCACCAGTGATCCTGAAGCGGGAGGGTTGAAGGCAGATACGCAGTATTTT,many,TRBV24-1,TRBJ2-3,TRBD2
CAISRGLLNTEAFF,TGTGCCATCAGCAGGGGGCTTCTGAACACTGAAGCTTTCTTT,.,TRBV10-3,TRBJ1-1,TRBD1
CASSPRQVVGGDYGYTF,TGTGCCAGCAGCCCCCGACAGGTGGTCGGGGGTGACTATGGCTACACCTTC,many,TRBV5-6,TRBJ1-2,.
CSAKTTNTEAFF,TGCAGTGCAAAAACAACGAACACTGAAGCTTTCTTT,many,TRBV20-1,TRBJ1-1,.
CASSFREGNTEAFF,TGTGCCAGCAGCTTTAGGGAAGGGAACACTGAAGCTTTCTTT,many,TRBV3-1,TRBJ1-1,.
CATSDSNQGAGQPQHF,TGTGCCACCAGTGACTCAAATCAGGGGGCGGGACAGCCCCAGCATTTT,many,TRBV24-1,TRBJ1-5,TRBD1
CASTTLAGGMDTQYF,TGTGCCAGCACTACCTTAGCGGGGGGCATGGATACGCAGTATTTT,many,TRBV3-1,TRBJ2-3,TRBD2
CSASPSHTQETQYF,TGCAGTGCCAGTCCGTCTCACACGCAAGAGACCCAGTACTTC,many,TRBV20-1,TRBJ2-5,.
CASSRRVSSYEQYF,TGCGCCAGCAGCCGACGGGTTAGCTCCTACGAGCAGTACTTC,many,TRBV5-1,TRBJ2-7,.
CASSFKDRDTGYTF,TGCGCCAGCAGCTTTAAGGACAGGGATACGGGCTACACCTTC,many,TRBV5-1,TRBJ1-2,TRBD1
CASSTQGAREKLFF,TGTGCCAGCAGCACACAGGGGGCGAGGGAAAAACTGTTTTTT,many,TRBV7-9,TRBJ1-4,TRBD1
CASTPGVLVTDTQYF,TGTGCCAGCACCCCCGGGGTACTCGTCACAGATACGCAGTATTTT,many,TRBV7-8,TRBJ2-3,.
CASSPGTGVTEAFF,TGTGCCAGCAGCCCCGGGACAGGGGTCACTGAAGCTTTCTTT,many,TRBV6-2/TRBV6-3,TRBJ1-1,TRBD1
CATLPGYQETQYF,TGTGCCACCCTCCCAGGGTACCAAGAGACCCAGTACTTC,many,TRBV2,TRBJ2-5,.
CATSDSPPGLEFIHEQFF,TGTGCCACCAGTGATTCCCCTCCGGGACTAGAATTTATCCATGAGCAGTTCTTC,many,TRBV24-1,TRBJ2-1,TRBD2
CASSGLRGMGHEQYF,TGTGCCAGCAGTGGTCTCAGGGGTATGGGCCACGAGCAGTACTTC,many,TRBV6-5,TRBJ2-7,.
CSATRQGKVETQYF,TGCAGTGCTACCCGACAGGGGAAAGTAGAGACCCAGTACTTC,many,TRBV20-1,TRBJ2-5,TRBD1